This T cell receptor (beta chain) was observed in a study of blood T cell repertoires in COVID-19. Study at large: Donors in the United States, Italy and Spain gave samples during acute or convalescent COVID-19. PBMCs, B-cell-depleted T cells, or T cells were the source of the cDNA or gDNA that made up the material.

Authors' data handling: Estimated nucleated cell counts came from reference gene primer amplification. Clones were sequenced by immunoSEQ multiplex PCR, and TCRdb holds only the in-frame ones, with some missing. For V, J and clone size, that table is used; D and trimming come from the DNA. The sample shows approximately 40,000 clones, 90% of them seen only once. Germline V CDR1 and CDR2: SGHKS, YYEKEE (reference sequence). J lost 13 bases, V lost 0 bases, and 11 bases had no gene match. The CDR3 is 15 residues long. This clonotype originated in a human donor in a cohort sampled during active COVID-19. The rearrangement links TRBV5-5 to TRBJ2-7, with 12 bases lining up with TRBD2. The sequenced material came from peripheral blood. CDR3 nucleotide sequence: TGTGCCAGCAGCTTGGGGGACCGGACTAGCGGGATGTGTTACTTC. Its translation: CASSLGDRTSGMCYF.